This entry concerns a single TCR beta chain. The data derive from a study of monozygotic twins with inflammatory bowel disease. The CDR3 has 14 residues. Germline V gene sequence: CDR1 SGDLS, CDR2 YYNGEE. TCRdb reprocessed the 5' RACE reads; each CDR3 protein has one entry and no DNA is given. Recorded for this sample: some 450,000 distinct CDR3 sequences. V is TRBV9 and J is TRBJ2-7; there is no DNA to check the TCRdb D call of TRBD1. Sequencing used blood. This receptor was taken from a human donor with ulcerative colitis or Crohn's disease, or a healthy co-twin of an affected twin (not recorded which). CDR3 amino acids: CASSAGWPSYEQYF.